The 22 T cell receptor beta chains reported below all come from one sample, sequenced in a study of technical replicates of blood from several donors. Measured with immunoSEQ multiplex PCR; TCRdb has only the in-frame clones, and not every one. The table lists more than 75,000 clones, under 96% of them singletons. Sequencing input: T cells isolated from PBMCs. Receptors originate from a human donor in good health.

CDR3 amino acids: CASSASGSTDTQYF. The CDR3 DNA reads as TGTGCCAGCAGCGCTAGCGGGAGCACAGATACGCAGTATTTT. The chain has TRBV9 and TRBJ2-3; 8 positions agree with TRBD2. V shed 3 bases and J 0 bases; nucleotides not matched to a gene: 0. Germline CDR1 SGDLS, CDR2 YYNGEE. The CDR3 is 14 residues long.

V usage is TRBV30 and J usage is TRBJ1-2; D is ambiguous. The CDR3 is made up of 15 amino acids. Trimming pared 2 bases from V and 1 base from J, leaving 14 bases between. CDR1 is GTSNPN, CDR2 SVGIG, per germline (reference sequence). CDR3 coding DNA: TGTGCCTGGAGTAGAGGGTACCAGGATAACTATGGCTACACCTTC. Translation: CAWSRGYQDNYGYTF.

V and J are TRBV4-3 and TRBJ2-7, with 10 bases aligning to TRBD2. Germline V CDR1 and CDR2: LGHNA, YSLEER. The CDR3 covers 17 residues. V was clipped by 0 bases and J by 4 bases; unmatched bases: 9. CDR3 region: CASSQEVQREGLYEQYF. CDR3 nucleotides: TGCGCCAGCAGCCAAGAGGTGCAGCGGGAGGGCCTTTACGAGCAGTACTTC.

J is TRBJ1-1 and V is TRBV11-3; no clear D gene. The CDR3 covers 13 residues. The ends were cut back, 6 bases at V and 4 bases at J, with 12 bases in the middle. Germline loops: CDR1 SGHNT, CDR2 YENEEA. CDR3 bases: TGTGCCAGCAGACCATCGGGAACCACTGAAGCTTTCTTT. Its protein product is CASRPSGTTEAFF. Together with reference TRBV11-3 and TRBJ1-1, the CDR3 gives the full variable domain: EAGVVQSPRYKIIEKKQPVAFWCNPISGHNTLYWYLQNLGQGPELLIRYENEEAVDDSQLPKDRFSAERLKGVDSTLKIQPAELGDSAVYLCASRPSGTTEAFFGQGTRLTVV.

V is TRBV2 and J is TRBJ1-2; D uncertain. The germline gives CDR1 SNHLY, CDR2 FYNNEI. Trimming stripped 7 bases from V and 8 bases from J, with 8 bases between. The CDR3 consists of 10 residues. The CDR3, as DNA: TGTGCCAGCACATTTCAAGGCTACACCTTC. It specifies CASTFQGYTF.

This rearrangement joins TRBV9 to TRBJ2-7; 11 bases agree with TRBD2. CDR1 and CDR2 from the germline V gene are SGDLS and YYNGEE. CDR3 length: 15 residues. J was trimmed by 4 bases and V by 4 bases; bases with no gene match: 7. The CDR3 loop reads CASSPQGTSGYEQYF. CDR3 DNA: TGTGCCAGCAGCCCCCAAGGGACTAGCGGATACGAGCAGTACTTC.

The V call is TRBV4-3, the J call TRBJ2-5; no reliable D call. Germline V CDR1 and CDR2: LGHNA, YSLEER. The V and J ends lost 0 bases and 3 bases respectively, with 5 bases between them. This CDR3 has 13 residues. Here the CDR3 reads CASSQDPEETQYF. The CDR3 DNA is TGCGCCAGCAGCCAAGATCCGGAAGAGACCCAGTACTTC.

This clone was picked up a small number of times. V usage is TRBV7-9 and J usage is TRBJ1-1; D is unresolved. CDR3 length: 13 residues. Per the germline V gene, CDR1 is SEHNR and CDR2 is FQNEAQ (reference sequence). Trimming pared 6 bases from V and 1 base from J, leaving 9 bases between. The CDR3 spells CASRGRENTEAFF. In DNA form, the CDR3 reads TGTGCCAGCAGGGGGAGGGAGAACACTGAAGCTTTCTTT. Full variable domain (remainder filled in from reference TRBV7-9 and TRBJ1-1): DTGVSQNPRHKITKRGQNVTFRCDPISEHNRLYWYRQTLGQGPEFLTYFQNEAQLEKSRLLSDRFSAERPKGSFSTLEIQRTEQGDSAMYLCASRGRENTEAFFGQGTRLTVV.

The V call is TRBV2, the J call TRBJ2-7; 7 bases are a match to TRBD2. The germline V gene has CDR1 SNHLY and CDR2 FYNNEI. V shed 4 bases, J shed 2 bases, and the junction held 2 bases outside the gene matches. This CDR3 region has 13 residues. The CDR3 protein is CASSGGTTYEQYF. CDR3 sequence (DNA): TGTGCCAGCAGTGGAGGGACTACCTACGAGCAGTACTTC.

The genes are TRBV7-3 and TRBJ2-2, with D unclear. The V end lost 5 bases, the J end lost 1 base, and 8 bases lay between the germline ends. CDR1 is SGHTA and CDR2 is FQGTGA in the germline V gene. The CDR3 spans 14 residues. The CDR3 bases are TGTGCCAGCAGCCCACTCGGGAACACCGGGGAGCTGTTTTTT. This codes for CASSPLGNTGELFF.

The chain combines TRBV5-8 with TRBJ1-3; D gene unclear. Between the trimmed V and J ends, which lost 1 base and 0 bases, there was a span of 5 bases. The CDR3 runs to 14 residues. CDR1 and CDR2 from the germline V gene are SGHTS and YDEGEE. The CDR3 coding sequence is TGTGCCAGCAGCTTGAGACTCTCTGGAAACACCATATATTTT. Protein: CASSLRLSGNTIYF.

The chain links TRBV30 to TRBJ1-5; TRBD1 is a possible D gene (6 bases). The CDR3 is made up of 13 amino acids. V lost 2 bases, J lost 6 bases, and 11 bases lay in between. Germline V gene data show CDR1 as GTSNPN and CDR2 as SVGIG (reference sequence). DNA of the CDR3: TGTGCCTGGAGTCAAGGACAGTTTCAGCCCCAGCATTTT. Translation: CAWSQGQFQPQHF.

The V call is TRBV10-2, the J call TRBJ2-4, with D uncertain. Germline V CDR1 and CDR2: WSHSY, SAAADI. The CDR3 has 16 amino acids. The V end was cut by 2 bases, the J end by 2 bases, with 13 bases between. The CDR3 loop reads CASSEAAMRPKNIQYF. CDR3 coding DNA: TGCGCCAGCAGTGAGGCGGCTATGAGACCCAAAAACATTCAGTACTTC.

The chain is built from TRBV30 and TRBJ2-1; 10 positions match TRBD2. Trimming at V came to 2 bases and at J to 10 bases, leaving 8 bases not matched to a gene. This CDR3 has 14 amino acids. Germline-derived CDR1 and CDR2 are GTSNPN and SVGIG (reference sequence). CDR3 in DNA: TGTGCCTGGAGTCGGGACCCGGGACTAGCGGAGCAGTTCTTC. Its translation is CAWSRDPGLAEQFF.

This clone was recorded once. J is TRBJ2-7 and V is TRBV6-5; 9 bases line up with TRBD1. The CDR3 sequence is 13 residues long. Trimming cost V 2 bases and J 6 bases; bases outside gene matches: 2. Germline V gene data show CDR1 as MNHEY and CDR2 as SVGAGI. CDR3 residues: CASSYPDRGEQYF. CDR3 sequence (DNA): TGTGCCAGCAGTTACCCGGACAGGGGCGAGCAGTACTTC.

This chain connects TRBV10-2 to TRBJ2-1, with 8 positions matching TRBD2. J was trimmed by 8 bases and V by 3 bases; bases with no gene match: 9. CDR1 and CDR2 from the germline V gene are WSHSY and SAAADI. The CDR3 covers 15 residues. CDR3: CASSDGSGSPDEQFF. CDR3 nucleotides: TGCGCCAGCAGTGACGGGAGCGGGAGTCCGGATGAGCAGTTCTTC.

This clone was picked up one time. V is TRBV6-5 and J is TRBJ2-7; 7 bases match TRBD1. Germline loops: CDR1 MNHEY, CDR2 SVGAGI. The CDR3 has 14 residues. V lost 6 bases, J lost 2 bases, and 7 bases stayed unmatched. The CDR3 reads CASSRMTGTYEQYF. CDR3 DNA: TGTGCCAGCAGCCGAATGACAGGGACCTACGAGCAGTACTTC.

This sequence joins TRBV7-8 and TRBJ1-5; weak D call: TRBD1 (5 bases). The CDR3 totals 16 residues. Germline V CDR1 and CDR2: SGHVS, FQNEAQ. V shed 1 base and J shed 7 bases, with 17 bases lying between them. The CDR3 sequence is CASSLGDEGRGQPQHF. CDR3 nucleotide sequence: TGTGCCAGCAGCTTAGGCGATGAGGGACGGGGGCAGCCCCAGCATTTT.

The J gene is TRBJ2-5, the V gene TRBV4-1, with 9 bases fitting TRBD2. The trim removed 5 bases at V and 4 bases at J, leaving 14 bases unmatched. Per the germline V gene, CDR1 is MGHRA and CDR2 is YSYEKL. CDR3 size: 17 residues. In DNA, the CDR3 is TGCGCCAGCAGCTTTAGCGGGAGCCGGTCTCTATTAGAGACCCAGTACTTC. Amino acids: CASSFSGSRSLLETQYF.

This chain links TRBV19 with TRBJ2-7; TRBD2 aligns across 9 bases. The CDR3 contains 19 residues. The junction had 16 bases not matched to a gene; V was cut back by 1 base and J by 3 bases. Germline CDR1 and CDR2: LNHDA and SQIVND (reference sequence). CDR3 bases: TGTGCCAGTAGTATAGGACTAGCGGCATGGAGTGGCCCTCTCTACGAGCAGTACTTC. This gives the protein CASSIGLAAWSGPLYEQYF.

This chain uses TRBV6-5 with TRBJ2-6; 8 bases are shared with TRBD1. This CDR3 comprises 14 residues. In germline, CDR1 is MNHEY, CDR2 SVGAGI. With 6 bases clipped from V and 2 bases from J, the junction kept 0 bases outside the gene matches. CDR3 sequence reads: CASRTGAGANVLTF. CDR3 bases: TGTGCCAGCAGGACAGGGGCTGGGGCCAACGTCCTGACTTTC.

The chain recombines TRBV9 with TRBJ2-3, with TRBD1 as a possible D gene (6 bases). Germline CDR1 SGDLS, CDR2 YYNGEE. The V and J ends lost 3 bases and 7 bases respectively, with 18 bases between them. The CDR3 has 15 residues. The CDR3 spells CASSAGELGSNTQYF. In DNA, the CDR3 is TGTGCCAGCAGCGCAGGGGAACTAGGGTCGAATACGCAGTATTTT.